This T cell receptor beta chain stems from a study of blood T cell repertoires in COVID-19. Study-wide background: COVID-19 samples, acute and convalescent, were from the United States, Italy and Spain. Nucleic acid was either cDNA or gDNA, and it came from T cells, B-cell-depleted T cells, or PBMCs.

Per the study methods: Amplifying reference gene primers gave estimates of nucleated cell counts. Measured with immunoSEQ multiplex PCR; TCRdb has only the in-frame clones, and not every one. Clone size and the V and J calls come from that table; the DNA yielded D and trimming. The sample records some 140,000 clones, less than 95% being singletons. The sample comprised peripheral blood. The receptor comes from a man in his fifties or sixties with acute or convalescent COVID-19.

The CDR3 DNA reads as TGCGCCAGCAGCCCTCGAGGGGTAGCGGGAGTATCAAGTACCCAGTACTTC. It codes for CASSPRGVAGVSSTQYF. V and J are TRBV5-1 and TRBJ2-5; the match to TRBD2 covers 9 bases. This CDR3 comprises 17 residues. CDR1 and CDR2 from the germline V gene are SGHRS and YFSETQ. With V trimmed by 4 bases and J by 8 bases, 18 bases remained unmatched.